This T cell receptor beta chain was obtained from a study of blood T cells in healthy people across ages. It was with a sample-barcoded 5' primer and a J-beta primer mix that a second PCR of about 7 to 12 cycles was run. All cDNA molecules were each tagged by a template-switch adaptor with 12 random nucleotides. Using its own MiXCR run on the 5' RACE reads, TCRdb lists one record per CDR3 protein. The sample holds over 500,000 distinct CDR3 sequences; approximately 52% are singletons and the top ten take approximately 12%. This CDR3 has 14 residues. Trimming pared 7 bases from V and 1 base from J, leaving 11 bases between. The germline CDR1 and CDR2 sequences are SGHRS and YFSETQ. Drawing of peripheral blood yielded 7.5 to 10 milliliters from each donor. Each sample had at least 6.5 million PBMCs isolated.

The chain uses TRBV5-1 and TRBJ1-4, with D possibly TRBD1 on 5 matching bases. This clonotype was sampled from a woman of 80 years or more in good health. Source material: blood. CDR3 protein: CASARTITNEKLFF. For the CDR3, the DNA is TGCGCCAGCGCCCGGACAATAACTAATGAAAAACTGTTTTTT.